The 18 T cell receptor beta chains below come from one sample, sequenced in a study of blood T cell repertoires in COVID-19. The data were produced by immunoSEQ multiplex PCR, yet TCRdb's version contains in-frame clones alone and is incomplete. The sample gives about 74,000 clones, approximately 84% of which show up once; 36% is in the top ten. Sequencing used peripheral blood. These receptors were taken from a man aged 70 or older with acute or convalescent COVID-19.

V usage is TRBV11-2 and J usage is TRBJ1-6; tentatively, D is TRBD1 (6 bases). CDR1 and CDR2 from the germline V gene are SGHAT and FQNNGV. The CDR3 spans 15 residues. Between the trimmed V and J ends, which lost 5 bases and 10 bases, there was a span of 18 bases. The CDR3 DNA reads TGTGCCAGCAGCCCCGGGGGGCAACTCTCCTCACCCCTCCACTTT. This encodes CASSPGGQLSSPLHF.

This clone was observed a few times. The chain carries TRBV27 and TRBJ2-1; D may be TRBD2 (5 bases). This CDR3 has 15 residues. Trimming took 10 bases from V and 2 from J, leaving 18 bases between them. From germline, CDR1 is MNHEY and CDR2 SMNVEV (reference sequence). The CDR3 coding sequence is TGTGCCACCGTTAGAAGCGGACCAACCTACAATGAGCAGTTCTTC. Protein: CATVRSGPTYNEQFF.

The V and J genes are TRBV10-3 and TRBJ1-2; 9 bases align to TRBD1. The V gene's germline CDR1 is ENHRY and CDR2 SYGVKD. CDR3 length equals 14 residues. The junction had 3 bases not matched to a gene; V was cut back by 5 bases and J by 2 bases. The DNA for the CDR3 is TGTGCCATCAGTAACGACAGGGGGAACTATGGCTACACCTTC. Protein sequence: CAISNDRGNYGYTF.

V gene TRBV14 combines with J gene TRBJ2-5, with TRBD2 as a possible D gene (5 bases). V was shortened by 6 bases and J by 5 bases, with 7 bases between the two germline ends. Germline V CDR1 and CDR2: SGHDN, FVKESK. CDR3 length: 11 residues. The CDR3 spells CASSSGETQYF. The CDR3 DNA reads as TGTGCCAGCAGTTCGGGGGAGACCCAGTACTTC.

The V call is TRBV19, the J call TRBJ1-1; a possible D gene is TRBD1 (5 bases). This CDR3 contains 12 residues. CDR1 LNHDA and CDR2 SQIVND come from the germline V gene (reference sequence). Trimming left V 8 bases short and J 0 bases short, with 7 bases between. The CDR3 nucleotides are TGTGCCAGTGACAGTATGAACACTGAAGCTTTCTTT. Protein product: CASDSMNTEAFF.

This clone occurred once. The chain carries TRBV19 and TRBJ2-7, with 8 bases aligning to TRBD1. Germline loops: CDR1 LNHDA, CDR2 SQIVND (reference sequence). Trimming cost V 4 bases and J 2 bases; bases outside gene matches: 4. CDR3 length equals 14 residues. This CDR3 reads CASSTRGRPYEQYF. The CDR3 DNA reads TGTGCCAGTAGTACCAGGGGGCGACCCTACGAGCAGTACTTC.

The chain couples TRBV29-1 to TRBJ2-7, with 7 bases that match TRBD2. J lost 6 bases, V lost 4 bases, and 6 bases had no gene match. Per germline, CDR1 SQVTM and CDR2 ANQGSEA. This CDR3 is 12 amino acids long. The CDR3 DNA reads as TGCAGCGTTGTTGCGGGAGCGGGCGAGCAGTACTTC. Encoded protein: CSVVAGAGEQYF.

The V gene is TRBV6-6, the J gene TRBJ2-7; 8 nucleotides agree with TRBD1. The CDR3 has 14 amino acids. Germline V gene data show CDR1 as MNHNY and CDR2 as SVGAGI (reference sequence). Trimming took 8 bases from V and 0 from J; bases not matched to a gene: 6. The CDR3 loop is CASQAGGNSYEQYF. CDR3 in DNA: TGTGCCAGCCAAGCAGGGGGCAACTCCTACGAGCAGTACTTC.

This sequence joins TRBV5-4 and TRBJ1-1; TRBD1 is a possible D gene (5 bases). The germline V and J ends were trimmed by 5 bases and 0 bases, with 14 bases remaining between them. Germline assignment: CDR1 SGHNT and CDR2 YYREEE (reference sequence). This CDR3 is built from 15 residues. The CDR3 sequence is CASSPTQGLNTEAFF. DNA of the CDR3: TGTGCCAGCAGTCCAACGCAGGGTCTGAACACTGAAGCTTTCTTT. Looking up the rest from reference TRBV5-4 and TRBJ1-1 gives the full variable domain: ETGVTQSPTHLIKTRGQQVTLRCSSQSGHNTVSWYQQALGQGPQFIFQYYREEENGRGNFPPRFSGLQFPNYSSELNVNALELDDSALYLCASSPTQGLNTEAFFGQGTRLTVV.

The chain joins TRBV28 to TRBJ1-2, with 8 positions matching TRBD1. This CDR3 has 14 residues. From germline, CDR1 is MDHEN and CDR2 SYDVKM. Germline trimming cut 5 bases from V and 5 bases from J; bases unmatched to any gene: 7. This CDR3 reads CASSTEQGVYGYTF. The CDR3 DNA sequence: TGTGCCAGCAGTACCGAACAGGGGGTATATGGCTACACCTTC.

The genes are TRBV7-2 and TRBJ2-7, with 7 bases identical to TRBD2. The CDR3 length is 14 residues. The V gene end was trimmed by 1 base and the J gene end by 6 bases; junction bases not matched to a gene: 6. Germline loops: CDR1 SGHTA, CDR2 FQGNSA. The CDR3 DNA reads TGTGCCAGCAGCTTAGGGGGCGGGGGAGCCGAGCAGTACTTC. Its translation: CASSLGGGGAEQYF.

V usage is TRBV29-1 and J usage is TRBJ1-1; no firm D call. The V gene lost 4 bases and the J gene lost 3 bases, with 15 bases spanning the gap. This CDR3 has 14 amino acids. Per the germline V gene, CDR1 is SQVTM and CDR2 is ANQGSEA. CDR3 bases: TGCAGCGTTGCTCACGGAGCTTCAGACACTGAAGCTTTCTTT. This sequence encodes CSVAHGASDTEAFF.

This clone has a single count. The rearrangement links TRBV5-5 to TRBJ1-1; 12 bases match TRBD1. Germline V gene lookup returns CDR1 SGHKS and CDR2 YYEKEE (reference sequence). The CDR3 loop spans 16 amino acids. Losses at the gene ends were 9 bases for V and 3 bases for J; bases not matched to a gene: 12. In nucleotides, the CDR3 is TGTGCCACCAACTCCGGGACAGGGGGCGCGTACACTGAAGCTTTCTTT. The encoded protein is CATNSGTGGAYTEAFF.

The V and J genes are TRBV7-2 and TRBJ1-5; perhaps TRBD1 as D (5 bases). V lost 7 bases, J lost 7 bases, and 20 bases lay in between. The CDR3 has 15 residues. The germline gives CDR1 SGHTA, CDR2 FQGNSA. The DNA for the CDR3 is TGTGCCAGCACCCTAGGGGCGGGGCTGGAACAGCCCCAGCATTTT. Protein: CASTLGAGLEQPQHF.

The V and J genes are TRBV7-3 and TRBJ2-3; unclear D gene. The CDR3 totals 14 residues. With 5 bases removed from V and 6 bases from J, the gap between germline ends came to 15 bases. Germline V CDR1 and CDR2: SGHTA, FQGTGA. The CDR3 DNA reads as TGTGCCAGCAGCCGCCCGGGTGAGAGGGATACGCAGTATTTT. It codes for CASSRPGERDTQYF. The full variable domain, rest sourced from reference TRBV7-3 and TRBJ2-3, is GAGVSQTPSNKVTEKGKYVELRCDPISGHTALYWYRQSLGQGPEFLIYFQGTGAADDSGLPNDRFFAVRPEGSVSTLKIQRTERGDSAVYLCASSRPGERDTQYFGPGTRLTVL.

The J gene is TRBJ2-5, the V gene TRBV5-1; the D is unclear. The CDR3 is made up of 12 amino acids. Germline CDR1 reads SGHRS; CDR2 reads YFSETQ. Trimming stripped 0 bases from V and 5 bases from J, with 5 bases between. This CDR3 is CASSLELETQYF. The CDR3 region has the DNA TGCGCCAGCAGCTTGGAGCTTGAGACCCAGTACTTC.

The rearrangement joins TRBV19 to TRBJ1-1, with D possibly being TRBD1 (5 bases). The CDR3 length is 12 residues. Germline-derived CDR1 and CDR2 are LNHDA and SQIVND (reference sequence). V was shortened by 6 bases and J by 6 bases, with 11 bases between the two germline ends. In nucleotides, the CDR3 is TGTGCCAGTAGCAGGGTGGACGCTGAAGCTTTCTTT. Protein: CASSRVDAEAFF.

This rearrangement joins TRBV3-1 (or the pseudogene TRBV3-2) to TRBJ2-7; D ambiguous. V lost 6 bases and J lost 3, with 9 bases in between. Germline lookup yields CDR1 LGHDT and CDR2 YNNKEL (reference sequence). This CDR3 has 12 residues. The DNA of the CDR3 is TGTGCCAGCAGTGTCCTAGGCTACGAGCAGTACTTC. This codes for CASSVLGYEQYF.